The next 28 T cell receptor beta chains were all read from a single sample in a study of Graves' ophthalmopathy and Graves' hyperthyroidism. The sequenced template was RNA, covering the TCR beta CDR3 region. First-round RT-PCR used HTBI primers; second-round multiplex PCR followed. MiXCR, applied by TCRdb to the multiplex PCR reads, yields one record per CDR3 protein. This sample yields 350,000 to 450,000 distinct CDR3 sequences, of which 20% to 25% are seen a single time; roughly 3.2% belongs to the top ten. Input material: peripheral blood. These receptors were taken from a young woman with stable Graves' hyperthyroidism.

The rearrangement uses TRBV6-1 and TRBJ1-5; 7 bases line up with TRBD1. The ends lost 6 bases at V and 7 bases at J; junction bases unmatched: 6. The CDR3 is 13 amino acids. The V gene's germline CDR1 is MNHNS and CDR2 SASEGT. Here the CDR3 reads CASRVDRAQPQHF. DNA of the CDR3: TGTGCCAGCAGAGTTGACAGGGCCCAGCCCCAGCATTTT.

This clonotype was counted at least ten times. CDR3 coding DNA: TGCGCCAGCAGTGAGTCATCCCCCAATGAGCAGTACTTC. This encodes CASSESSPNEQYF. This chain uses TRBV10-2 with TRBJ2-7; D ambiguous. The V and J ends lost 0 bases and 7 bases respectively, with 10 bases between them. This CDR3 is built from 13 residues. From germline, CDR1 is WSHSY and CDR2 SAAADI.

V is TRBV2 and J is TRBJ2-4, with D possibly matching TRBD2 (6 bases). The germline gives CDR1 SNHLY, CDR2 FYNNEI. V lost 1 base, J lost 9 bases, and 13 bases lay in between. This CDR3 has 14 residues. CDR3 sequence (DNA): TGTGCCAGCAGTGAAGTAACTAGCTGGGGCATTCAGTACTTC. Protein product: CASSEVTSWGIQYF.

This clonotype was counted ten times or more. This chain connects TRBV29-1 to TRBJ2-7; perhaps TRBD2 as D (6 bases). This CDR3 spans 12 amino acids. V lost 6 bases to trimming and J lost 2 bases, with 11 bases between them. Per germline, CDR1 SQVTM and CDR2 ANQGSEA. This CDR3 is CSVEGGPYEQYF. For the CDR3, the DNA is TGCAGCGTAGAGGGAGGTCCCTACGAGCAGTACTTC.

This clonotype was counted at least ten times. The chain links TRBV5-1 to TRBJ2-5; perhaps TRBD1 as D (6 bases). V dropped 0 bases and J dropped 4 bases, with 13 bases sitting between them. The CDR3 runs 15 residues. Germline CDR1 is SGHRS and CDR2 is YFSETQ. This chain's CDR3 is CASSLEGGLGETQYF. Written as DNA, the CDR3 is TGCGCCAGCAGCTTGGAAGGGGGTTTGGGAGAGACCCAGTACTTC.

This sequence joins TRBV15 and TRBJ2-7; D unresolved. V lost 0 bases to trimming and J lost 1 base, with 10 bases between them. The CDR3 runs to 15 residues. CDR1 and CDR2 (germline): LNHNV, YYDKDF (reference sequence). The CDR3 protein is CATSRDRVGSYEQYF. CDR3 DNA sequence: TGTGCCACCAGCAGAGATCGGGTCGGGTCCTACGAGCAGTACTTC.

This rearrangement joins TRBV12-3 or TRBV12-4 to TRBJ1-1; D remains ambiguous. The CDR3 sequence is 12 residues long. V dropped 3 bases and J dropped 5 bases, with 7 bases sitting between them. In DNA, the CDR3 is TGTGCCAGCAGTTTTGGTAAAACTGAAGCTTTCTTT. It encodes CASSFGKTEAFF.

This clonotype has ten or more counts. V is TRBV5-1 and J is TRBJ2-7, with D possibly called TRBD1 or TRBD2 (6 bases each). From germline, CDR1 is SGHRS and CDR2 YFSETQ. Between the trimmed V and J ends, which lost 1 base and 6 bases, there was a span of 14 bases. This CDR3 is 14 amino acids long. The CDR3 reads CASSLLPGASEQYF. CDR3 DNA: TGCGCCAGCAGCTTGCTCCCGGGGGCTAGCGAGCAGTACTTC.

This clonotype was observed a few times. The chain has TRBV4-1 and TRBJ2-7; TRBD2 matches at 12 bases. V trimming: 1 base; J trimming: 6 bases; junction bases outside the gene matches: 1. The CDR3 is 14 amino acids. The germline V gene encodes CDR1 MGHRA and CDR2 YSYEKL. DNA of the CDR3: TGCGCCAGCAGCCAAGGGACTAGCGGGACCGAGCAGTACTTC. This sequence encodes CASSQGTSGTEQYF.

The table lists this clonotype with a few counts. An end of the junction differs from the germline gene, which may be a read error. The CDR3 here is CASGLQETQYF. The CDR3 DNA sequence: TGTGCCAGCGGCTTACAGGAGACCCAGTACTTC. The chain has TRBV11-2 and TRBJ2-5; D is unresolved. The CDR3 is 11 residues long. Germline lookup yields CDR1 SGHAT and CDR2 FQNNGV.

This clonotype turned up a few times. A much larger clone sits a single nucleotide away, making a read error possible. The chain uses TRBV11-2 and TRBJ2-4; D is ambiguous. CDR1 SGHAT and CDR2 FQNNGV come from the germline V gene. This CDR3 is 13 amino acids long. The chain's CDR3 is CASILLGGSIKYF. The CDR3 DNA sequence: TGTGCCAGCATCCTCCTAGGCGGCAGCATTAAGTACTTC.

This clonotype was seen at least ten times. The gene calls are TRBV2 and TRBJ2-2; 7 bases are a match to TRBD1. Trimming at V came to 4 bases and at J to 4 bases, leaving 12 bases not matched to a gene. The CDR3 consists of 17 residues. Germline CDR1 is SNHLY and CDR2 is FYNNEI. The DNA for the CDR3 is TGTGCCAGCAGTGGTGGAGCAGGGGGACCCTCCACCGGGGAGCTGTTTTTT. This sequence encodes CASSGGAGGPSTGELFF.

This chain connects TRBV20-1 to TRBJ1-3; 10 bases are shared with TRBD1. Germline V gene lookup returns CDR1 DFQATT and CDR2 SNEGSKA (reference sequence). This CDR3 is built from 14 residues. J lost 2 bases, V lost 5 bases, and 3 bases had no gene match. The CDR3: CSARGTGAGNTIYF. In DNA form, the CDR3 reads TGCAGTGCTCGGGGGACAGGGGCTGGAAACACCATATATTTT.

This clonotype occurred many times. The rearrangement links TRBV10-3 to TRBJ2-7; 7 positions match TRBD2. This CDR3 is built from 12 residues. The ends lost 5 bases at V and 9 bases at J; junction bases unmatched: 7. The germline CDR1 and CDR2 sequences are ENHRY and SYGVKD. The CDR3 region is CAISPGGGGQYF. CDR3 nucleotide sequence: TGTGCCATCAGTCCAGGCGGGGGTGGGCAGTACTTC.

The chain recombines TRBV27 with TRBJ2-7; tentatively, D is TRBD1 (6 bases). Germline V gene data show CDR1 as MNHEY and CDR2 as SMNVEV (reference sequence). The CDR3 covers 14 residues. The germline V and J ends were trimmed by 3 bases and 4 bases, with 13 bases remaining between them. The CDR3 here is CASSFTGQMYEQYF. The CDR3 bases are TGTGCCAGCAGTTTTACCGGACAGATGTACGAGCAGTACTTC.

This clonotype appeared many times. A read error may produce the germline difference seen at one junction end. This chain uses TRBV30 with TRBJ1-1, with D possibly TRBD1 on 6 matching bases. CDR1 is GTSNPN, CDR2 SVGIG, per germline (reference sequence). This CDR3 has 10 residues. CDR3 bases: TGTGCCTGGAGGCATCGGGGGCTATGGTTT. Amino acids: CAWRHRGLWF.

This clonotype was found once. The chain couples TRBV28 to TRBJ2-7; D is possibly TRBD1 (6 bases). The CDR3 extends over 16 amino acids. V gave up 3 bases and J gave up 3 bases, with 18 bases separating them. Germline V gene data show CDR1 as MDHEN and CDR2 as SYDVKM. CDR3 protein: CASSLEETGLLYEQYF. CDR3 sequence (DNA): TGTGCCAGCAGTTTGGAGGAGACAGGACTCCTCTACGAGCAGTACTTC.

This clonotype was picked up many times. The J gene is TRBJ2-7, the V gene TRBV7-8; TRBD2 matches 10 bases. The V gene's germline CDR1 is SGHVS and CDR2 FQNEAQ. The CDR3 consists of 18 residues. The junction had 13 bases not matched to a gene; V was cut back by 4 bases and J by 1 base. The CDR3 coding sequence is TGTGCCAGCAGCTCATTGAGGGGAAGGACTAGCGGATCCTACGAGCAGTACTTC. Its protein product is CASSSLRGRTSGSYEQYF. The full variable domain, in which reference TRBV7-8 and TRBJ2-7 provide the parts outside the CDR3, is GAGVSQSPRYKVAKRGQDVALRCDPISGHVSLFWYQQALGQGPEFLTYFQNEAQLDKSGLPSDRFFAERPEGSVSTLKIQRTQQEDSAVYLCASSSLRGRTSGSYEQYFGPGTRLTVT.

The sample holds many counts of this clonotype. The rearrangement joins TRBV12-3 or TRBV12-4 to TRBJ2-5; TRBD2 matches 9 bases. The CDR3 is 13 residues long. Unmatched junction bases numbered 6, after V lost 6 bases and J lost 7 bases. CDR3 loop: CASSIAGEGTQYF. CDR3 nucleotides: TGTGCCAGCAGCATAGCGGGAGAAGGGACCCAGTACTTC.

This clonotype was seen ten or more times. V is TRBV29-1 and J is TRBJ2-4; the D is unclear. The germline V gene has CDR1 SQVTM and CDR2 ANQGSEA. V lost 2 bases and J lost 0, with 5 bases in between. The CDR3 runs to 13 residues. For the CDR3, the DNA is TGCAGCGTTGAACTTCTAGCCAAAAACATTCAGTACTTC. Its translation is CSVELLAKNIQYF.

This chain connects TRBV6-1 to TRBJ1-3; D is unclear. Looked up from germline, CDR1 is MNHNS and CDR2 is SASEGT. The CDR3 contains 15 residues. V lost 4 bases and J 2 bases, leaving 12 bases between the germline ends. In nucleotides, the CDR3 is TGTGCCAGCAGTGGAAAACGACTACCTGGAAACACCATATATTTT. Protein: CASSGKRLPGNTIYF.

This clonotype was counted many times. V is TRBV12-3 or TRBV12-4 and J is TRBJ2-7, with 10 bases lining up with TRBD2. The ends lost 6 bases at V and 3 bases at J; junction bases unmatched: 8. The CDR3 is 15 residues long. The CDR3 sequence: CASSVGLAADYEQYF. The CDR3, as DNA: TGTGCCAGCAGCGTCGGACTAGCGGCTGACTACGAGCAGTACTTC.

The sample holds a few counts of this clonotype. V usage is TRBV24-1 and J usage is TRBJ2-3; TRBD2 might be the D (6 bases). Looked up from germline, CDR1 is KGHDR and CDR2 is SFDVKD. Deletions cut 1 base from V and 3 bases from J, with 13 bases between. The CDR3 is 16 residues long. The CDR3 DNA reads as TGTGCCACCAGTGATTTTGACGGGAGAGTTACAGATACGCAGTATTTT. This translates into CATSDFDGRVTDTQYF.

This clonotype was seen ten or more times. The genes are TRBV5-6 and TRBJ1-1; perhaps TRBD1 as D (6 bases). The CDR3 loop spans 13 amino acids. The V and J ends lost 2 bases and 6 bases respectively, with 11 bases between them. Per the germline V gene, CDR1 is SGHDT and CDR2 is YYEEEE. CDR3 in DNA: TGTGCCAGCAGCTTTTCAGGGGATCCTGAAGCTTTCTTT. This sequence encodes CASSFSGDPEAFF. The full variable domain, completed using reference TRBV5-6 and TRBJ1-1, is DAGVTQSPTHLIKTRGQQVTLRCSPKSGHDTVSWYQQALGQGPQFIFQYYEEEERQRGNFPDRFSGHQFPNYSSELNVNALLLGDSALYLCASSFSGDPEAFFGQGTRLTVV.

About this clonotype: A read error may account for a junction end that differs from germline. The J gene is TRBJ2-7, the V gene TRBV7-2; no clear D. Germline loops: CDR1 SGHTA, CDR2 FQGNSA. This CDR3 comprises 11 residues. The CDR3 is CASILGADQYF. The CDR3 DNA follows: TGTGCCAGCATCTTAGGAGCCGATCAGTACTTC.

The J gene is TRBJ1-1, the V gene TRBV12-3 or TRBV12-4, with a tentative D call TRBD1 (6 bases). The CDR3 is made up of 19 amino acids. The V and J ends lost 3 bases and 0 bases respectively, with 23 bases between them. In nucleotides, the CDR3 is TGTGCCAGCAGTTTTTATCTCTGGTCGGGGGGGCGTATGAACACTGAAGCTTTCTTT. The encoded protein is CASSFYLWSGGRMNTEAFF.

The rearrangement uses TRBV30 and TRBJ1-2; D may be TRBD1 (5 bases). CDR1 GTSNPN and CDR2 SVGIG come from the germline V gene (reference sequence). The CDR3 sequence is 14 residues long. The V gene lost 6 bases and the J gene lost 2 bases, with 16 bases spanning the gap. The CDR3 DNA is TGTGCCTGCACCCTCGGGGCTTTCAACTATGGCTACACCTTC. It is translated as CACTLGAFNYGYTF.

This clonotype was seen ten or more times. The chain carries TRBV19 and TRBJ1-1; no firm D call. This CDR3 contains 13 residues. Trimming cost V 1 base and J 3 bases, with 6 bases left between them. The germline V gene has CDR1 LNHDA and CDR2 SQIVND (reference sequence). CDR3 in amino acids: CASSIGLYTEAFF. As DNA, the CDR3 is TGTGCCAGTAGTATAGGCTTATACACTGAAGCTTTCTTT.